The 28 T cell receptor beta chains presented below share a single source sample, sequenced in a study of regulatory T cells in long-lasting Graves disease. Described time point: newly diagnosed GD, antithyroid drugs for less than 3 months. Extracted PBMC RNA gave rise to the TCR library. TCR beta libraries were built with iRepertoire HTBI primers and Arm-PCR of CDR3 regions. TCRdb ran MiXCR on the multiplex PCR reads and lists one entry per CDR3 protein. The table has roughly 420,000 distinct CDR3 sequences, about 17% seen once. The sample was also linked to a second study, of T cells in Graves' hyperthyroidism and ophthalmopathy.

This specimen consisted of peripheral blood mononuclear cells (PBMCs), obtained at new diagnosis, from a patient treated with antithyroid drugs. All receptors come from a woman under 30 with Graves disease.

The chain couples TRBV7-9 to TRBJ1-1; D is uncertain. The CDR3 spans 14 residues. V shed 2 bases and J shed 5 bases, with 12 bases lying between them. CDR1 SEHNR and CDR2 FQNEAQ come from the germline V gene (reference sequence). As DNA, the CDR3 is TGTGCCAGCAGCTTATACGATCTGCGGACTGAAGCTTTCTTT. Residues: CASSLYDLRTEAFF.

V gene TRBV9 combines with J gene TRBJ2-3; no firm D call. There are 15 residues in the CDR3. Trimming cost V 0 bases and J 0 bases, with 8 bases left between them. Germline CDR1 and CDR2: SGDLS and YYNGEE. The CDR3 reads CASSVDAKSTDTQYF. The DNA for the CDR3 is TGTGCCAGCAGCGTAGATGCGAAAAGCACAGATACGCAGTATTTT.

This clonotype showed up just a few times. The CDR3 region is CASSAKGRLTEKETQYF. The CDR3 nucleotides read TGTGCCAGCAGCGCAAAGGGAAGGTTGACAGAAAAAGAGACCCAGTACTTC. This chain links TRBV7-3 with TRBJ2-5; D possibly corresponds to TRBD1 (5 bases). The V end lost 5 bases, the J end lost 3 bases, and 22 bases lay between the germline ends. The CDR3 loop spans 17 amino acids. Germline CDR1 is SGHTA and CDR2 is FQGTGA.

This clonotype came up many times. V and J are TRBV4-2 and TRBJ1-1; 7 positions match TRBD1. Germline V CDR1 and CDR2: LGHNA, YNFKEQ. This CDR3 spans 20 amino acids. The V and J ends lost 0 bases and 0 bases, in that order; junction bases with no gene match: 16. The CDR3 DNA reads TGTGCCAGCAGCCAAGATCGGGAAGGGACAGCCCCAAACCTGAACACTGAAGCTTTCTTT. Translating gives CASSQDREGTAPNLNTEAFF.

This chain links TRBV7-9 with TRBJ1-2, with TRBD1 identical over 7 bases. Losses at the gene ends were 0 bases for V and 1 base for J; bases not matched to a gene: 17. There are 20 residues in the CDR3. CDR1 is SEHNR, CDR2 FQNEAQ, per germline (reference sequence). CDR3 residues: CASSLALIGQEIRSNYGYTF. CDR3 sequence (DNA): TGTGCCAGCAGCTTAGCGCTAATTGGACAGGAAATAAGGAGTAACTATGGCTACACCTTC.

This clonotype was detected many times. The DNA of the CDR3 is TGTGCCAGCAGCCAAGCCGCTCTAGCGGGATGGAACGAGCAGTACTTC. Amino acid sequence: CASSQAALAGWNEQYF. The gene calls are TRBV3-1 and TRBJ2-7; 9 nucleotides match TRBD2. CDR3 length: 16 amino acids. CDR1 and CDR2 from the germline V gene are LGHDT and YNNKEL (reference sequence). The trim removed 1 base at V and 5 bases at J, leaving 9 bases unmatched.

This clonotype was counted once. V usage is TRBV7-3 and J usage is TRBJ2-1, with 11 nucleotides matching TRBD2. This CDR3 has 16 residues. V lost 4 bases, J lost 5 bases, and 7 bases stayed unmatched. CDR1 and CDR2 from the germline V gene are SGHTA and FQGTGA. CDR3 bases: TGTGCCAGCAGCTCGACCTCGGGACTAGCGGACAATGAGCAGTTCTTC. Its translation: CASSSTSGLADNEQFF.

Concerning this clonotype itself: This may come from a read error, since a much larger clone is one base off. The J gene is TRBJ2-7, the V gene TRBV7-2; 9 bases map to TRBD2. The V and J ends lost 3 bases and 3 bases, in that order; junction bases with no gene match: 9. This CDR3 is 16 amino acids long. CDR1 is SGHTA and CDR2 is FQGNSA in the germline V gene. The chain's CDR3 is CASSLGLAGFNYEQYF. The DNA of the CDR3 is TGTGCCAGCAGCTTGGGGCTAGCGGGATTCAACTACGAGCAGTACTTC.

The chain joins TRBV7-9 to TRBJ2-1; D possibly matches TRBD1 or TRBD2 (6 bases each). Trimming shortened V by 3 bases and J by 3 bases, and 15 bases separated the two germline ends. The CDR3 has 16 amino acids. The germline V gene encodes CDR1 SEHNR and CDR2 FQNEAQ (reference sequence). The CDR3 sequence: CASSFRGGTFYNEQFF. Here the CDR3 DNA reads TGTGCCAGCAGCTTCAGGGGAGGTACTTTCTACAATGAGCAGTTCTTC.

This clonotype was seen many times. The rearrangement uses TRBV5-4 and TRBJ1-2; D is ambiguous. The CDR3 has 14 amino acids. Germline CDR1 is SGHNT and CDR2 is YYREEE (reference sequence). Trimming removed 4 bases from V and 8 bases from J, with 18 bases in between. The CDR3 sequence is CASSTQDGFQGYTF. DNA of the CDR3: TGTGCCAGCAGCACCCAGGACGGCTTTCAGGGCTACACCTTC. Using reference TRBV5-4 and TRBJ1-2 for the parts outside the CDR3, the full variable domain is ETGVTQSPTHLIKTRGQQVTLRCSSQSGHNTVSWYQQALGQGPQFIFQYYREEENGRGNFPPRFSGLQFPNYSSELNVNALELDDSALYLCASSTQDGFQGYTFGSGTRLTVV.

This chain links TRBV29-1 with TRBJ2-3, with D unresolved. CDR1 and CDR2 (germline): SQVTM, ANQGSEA. V lost 6 bases and J lost 4, with 5 bases in between. This CDR3 has 10 residues. The CDR3, as DNA: TGCAGCGTATATGCAGATACGCAGTATTTT. Amino acids: CSVYADTQYF.

This clonotype was counted at least ten times. The chain employs TRBV24-1 and TRBJ2-1; 11 nucleotides agree with TRBD2. The CDR3 is made up of 15 amino acids. Germline CDR1 KGHDR, CDR2 SFDVKD. With V trimmed by 3 bases and J by 6 bases, 3 bases remained unmatched. This chain's CDR3 is CATSDIAGGPNEQFF. CDR3 DNA: TGTGCCACCAGTGATATAGCGGGAGGGCCCAATGAGCAGTTCTTC.

This clonotype appeared many times. V gene TRBV19 combines with J gene TRBJ2-7; D possibly matches TRBD1 or TRBD2 (5 bases each). CDR3 size: 15 residues. Trimming removed 3 bases at V and 2 bases at J, with 14 bases between. Germline V gene lookup returns CDR1 LNHDA and CDR2 SQIVND (reference sequence). CDR3 DNA: TGTGCCAGTAGTATTGGGACCCAGGCAACCTACGAGCAGTACTTC. Translated: CASSIGTQATYEQYF.

The chain recombines TRBV2 with TRBJ2-7, with D perhaps matching TRBD2 (6 bases). Germline lookup yields CDR1 SNHLY and CDR2 FYNNEI. The CDR3 spans 13 residues. Trimming cost V 7 bases and J 3 bases, with 13 bases left between them. The CDR3 DNA reads TGTGCCAGCACGTGGGACTTAAACTACGAGCAGTACTTC. It is translated as CASTWDLNYEQYF. Combining the CDR3 with reference TRBV2 and TRBJ2-7 gives the whole variable domain EPEVTQTPSHQVTQMGQEVILRCVPISNHLYFYWYRQILGQKVEFLVSFYNNEISEKSEIFDDQFSVERPDGSNFTLKIRSTKLEDSAMYFCASTWDLNYEQYFGPGTRLTVT.

This clonotype was picked up one time. The chain has TRBV9 and TRBJ2-6, with D possibly TRBD2 on 6 matching bases. Germline V gives CDR1 SGDLS, CDR2 YYNGEE. This CDR3 is built from 16 residues. The V gene lost 4 bases and the J gene lost 0 bases, with 11 bases spanning the gap. The CDR3 loop reads CASSSPGDSGANVLTF. CDR3 sequence (DNA): TGTGCCAGCAGCTCCCCGGGAGACTCTGGGGCCAACGTCCTGACTTTC.

This clonotype has a count of ten or more. V gene TRBV7-2 combines with J gene TRBJ2-3; D call uncertain. Trimming took 2 bases from V and 1 from J, leaving 7 bases between them. CDR1 and CDR2 from the germline V gene are SGHTA and FQGNSA. The CDR3 contains 14 residues. DNA for the CDR3: TGTGCCAGCAGCTTAAGGGTAGGCACAGATACGCAGTATTTT. The encoded protein is CASSLRVGTDTQYF. Full variable domain (remainder filled in from reference TRBV7-2 and TRBJ2-3): GAGVSQSPSNKVTEKGKDVELRCDPISGHTALYWYRQSLGQGLEFLIYFQGNSAPDKSGLPSDRFSAERTGGSVSTLTIQRTQQEDSAVYLCASSLRVGTDTQYFGPGTRLTVL.

This clonotype was seen repeatedly, ten times or more. This sequence joins TRBV6-1 and TRBJ2-1, with D possibly TRBD2 on 7 matching bases. Looked up from germline, CDR1 is MNHNS and CDR2 is SASEGT. This CDR3 is 11 amino acids long. With 11 bases removed from V and 9 bases from J, the gap between germline ends came to 14 bases. CDR3 in amino acids: CASNREGEQFF. Written as DNA, the CDR3 is TGTGCCTCCAACAGGGAGGGTGAGCAGTTCTTC.

In the case of this clonotype: One end of the junction varies from germline; a read error may be responsible. The rearrangement links TRBV6-1 to TRBJ2-3; D tentatively reads TRBD1 or TRBD2 (5 bases each). The length of the CDR3 is 17 residues. Per germline, CDR1 MNHNS and CDR2 SASEGT. Here the CDR3 reads CASRLPSLVQRTGTQYF. The CDR3 coding sequence is TGTGCCAGCAGGCTACCCTCACTAGTCCAACGCACAGGTACGCAGTATTTT.

The V call is TRBV2, the J call TRBJ1-5; no clear D. V was cut by 4 bases and J by 6 bases, with 10 bases left in between. The V gene's germline CDR1 is SNHLY and CDR2 FYNNEI. The CDR3 loop spans 13 amino acids. DNA for the CDR3: TGTGCCAGCAGTGTCACCTATACTCAGCCCCAGCATTTT. Protein: CASSVTYTQPQHF.

This clonotype was observed many times. The rearrangement uses TRBV28 and TRBJ2-2; 8 bases are shared with TRBD1. The CDR3 is 15 amino acids. Losses at the gene ends were 6 bases for V and 7 bases for J; bases not matched to a gene: 10. Germline loops: CDR1 MDHEN, CDR2 SYDVKM. The CDR3 nucleotides are TGTGCCAGCAGCAGGGCGCAGGGGGCTATCGGGGAGCTGTTTTTT. It codes for CASSRAQGAIGELFF.

This clonotype was seen repeatedly, ten times or more. The rearrangement joins TRBV20-1 to TRBJ1-4, with 9 positions matching TRBD1. Germline V gene lookup returns CDR1 DFQATT and CDR2 SNEGSKA (reference sequence). This CDR3 spans 14 amino acids. Germline trimming cut 6 bases from V and 5 bases from J; bases unmatched to any gene: 7. CDR3 sequence: CSATLDRGNEKLFF. DNA for the CDR3: TGCAGTGCCACCTTGGACAGGGGAAATGAAAAACTGTTTTTT.

V and J are TRBV12-3 or TRBV12-4 and TRBJ1-2; 7 positions match TRBD1. This CDR3 spans 13 amino acids. After removal of 5 bases from V and 3 bases from J, the junction contained 3 bases not matched to a gene. DNA of the CDR3: TGTGCCAGCAGTATAACAGGGGACTATGGCTACACCTTC. Translating gives CASSITGDYGYTF.

This clonotype was observed at least ten times. The chain recombines TRBV18 with TRBJ2-2; 10 bases are shared with TRBD1. The CDR3 runs 15 residues. Trimming removed 3 bases from V and 4 bases from J; junction bases left unmatched: 2. Germline values: CDR1 KGHSH, CDR2 LQKENI. The CDR3, as DNA: TGTGCCAGCTCACCGAGGACAGGGGGCACCGGGGAGCTGTTTTTT. It codes for CASSPRTGGTGELFF.

V is TRBV7-9 and J is TRBJ1-5; possibly TRBD1 for D (6 bases). Germline-derived CDR1 and CDR2 are SEHNR and FQNEAQ (reference sequence). This CDR3 has 15 amino acids. V lost 4 bases and J lost 3, with 13 bases in between. CDR3 nucleotides: TGTGCCAGCAGCTCCTCAGGGGCCAACAATCAGCCCCAGCATTTT. Amino acid sequence: CASSSSGANNQPQHF.

This clonotype has only one observation. The V call is TRBV28, the J call TRBJ2-1, with TRBD2 matching over 15 bases. Germline CDR1 and CDR2: MDHEN and SYDVKM. This CDR3 spans 15 amino acids. The V and J ends lost 7 bases and 6 bases, in that order; junction bases with no gene match: 4. CDR3 loop: CASTWTSGRANEQFF. For the CDR3, the DNA is TGTGCCAGCACCTGGACTAGCGGGAGGGCCAATGAGCAGTTCTTC.

This clonotype came up many times. V gene TRBV7-2 combines with J gene TRBJ2-3; D unresolved. V dropped 5 bases and J dropped 2 bases, with 11 bases sitting between them. This CDR3 region has 14 residues. CDR1 is SGHTA, CDR2 FQGNSA, per germline. The CDR3 DNA follows: TGTGCCAGCAGCCCCGAACTGAACACAGATACGCAGTATTTT. Amino acid sequence: CASSPELNTDTQYF.

Remarks on this clonotype: The CDR3 end shows no conserved phenylalanine or tryptophan, and so a read error is likely. The DNA is left out, because the CDR3 cannot be placed on it with certainty; the CDR3 is given as TCRdb lists it. This chain links TRBV11-3 with TRBJ2-4; the table's D call, TRBD2, was not checked against the DNA. CDR1 SGHNT and CDR2 YENEEA come from the germline V gene. Including both end residues, the CDR3 is 15 amino acids long. Here the CDR3 reads CASSLGNHYEQYFGP.

This clonotype appeared many times. J is TRBJ2-2 and V is TRBV28, with D hard to call. The CDR3 extends over 13 amino acids. V lost 2 bases, J lost 7 bases, and 8 bases lay in between. The germline gives CDR1 MDHEN, CDR2 SYDVKM. The CDR3 bases are TGTGCCAGCAGTTTAAGAGTTAACGGGGAGCTGTTTTTT. It yields the protein CASSLRVNGELFF.